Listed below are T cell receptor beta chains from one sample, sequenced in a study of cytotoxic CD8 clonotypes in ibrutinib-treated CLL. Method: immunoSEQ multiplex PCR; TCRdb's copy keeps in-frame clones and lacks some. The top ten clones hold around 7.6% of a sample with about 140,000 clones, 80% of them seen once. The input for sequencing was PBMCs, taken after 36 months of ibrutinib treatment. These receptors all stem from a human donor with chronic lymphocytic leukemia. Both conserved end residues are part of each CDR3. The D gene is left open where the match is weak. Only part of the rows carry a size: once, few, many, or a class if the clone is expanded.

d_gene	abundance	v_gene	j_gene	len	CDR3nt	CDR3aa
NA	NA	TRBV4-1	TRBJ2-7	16	TGCGCCAGCAGCCAAGCGTTAGTCCCGGCCTCCTACGAGCAGTACTTC	CASSQALVPASYEQYF
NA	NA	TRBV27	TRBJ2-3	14	TGTGCCAGCAGTTTAGTCGGAACAGGGGATACGCAGTATTTT	CASSLVGTGDTQYF
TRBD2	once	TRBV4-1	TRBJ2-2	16	TGCGCCAGCAGCAAGGGACTAGCGGGAGGGGCCGGGGAGCTGTTTTTT	CASSKGLAGGAGELFF
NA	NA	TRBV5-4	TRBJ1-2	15	TGTGCCAGCAGCTTGGGTGGGCAGGGTACCTATGGCTACACCTTC	CASSLGGQGTYGYTF
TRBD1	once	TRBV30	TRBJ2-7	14	TGTGCCTGGAGTGAGTGGGACAGGGGGAACGAGCAGTACTTC	CAWSEWDRGNEQYF
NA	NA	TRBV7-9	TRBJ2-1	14	TGTGCCAGCAGCTTAGGGGTTGGCGGGGATGAGCAGTTCTTC	CASSLGVGGDEQFF
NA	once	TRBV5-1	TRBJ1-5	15	TGCGCCAGCAGCTCCCGCGGGGATTGGAATCAGCCCCAGCATTTT	CASSSRGDWNQPQHF
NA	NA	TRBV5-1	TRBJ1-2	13	TGCGCCAGCAGCTTGGAGGGAGGCTATGGCTACACCTTC	CASSLEGGYGYTF
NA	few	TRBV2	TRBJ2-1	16	TGTGCCAGCAGAGACTGGCCCTCTCCGGACTACAATGAGCAGTTCTTC	CASRDWPSPDYNEQFF
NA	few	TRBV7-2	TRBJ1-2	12	TGTGCCAGCAGCTTGAGATTAGTAGGCTACACCTTC	CASSLRLVGYTF
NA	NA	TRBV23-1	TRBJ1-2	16	TGCGCCAGCAGTCAATCCACCGGAGACACGGACTATGGCTACACCTTC	CASSQSTGDTDYGYTF
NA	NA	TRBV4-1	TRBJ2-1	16	TGCGCCAGCAGCCAAGAAGCTCGGCAAGGCTACAATGAGCAGTTCTTC	CASSQEARQGYNEQFF
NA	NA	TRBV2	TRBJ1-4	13	TGTGCCTCGGGGGGTTCTACTAATGAAAAACTGTTTTTT	CASGGSTNEKLFF
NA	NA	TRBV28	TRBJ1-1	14	TGTGCCAGCAGTTTATTCAGGGCTGACACTGAAGCTTTCTTT	CASSLFRADTEAFF
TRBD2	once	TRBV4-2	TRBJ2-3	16	TGTGCCAGCAGCTTCCGACTAGCGGGGGACACAGATACGCAGTATTTT	CASSFRLAGDTDTQYF
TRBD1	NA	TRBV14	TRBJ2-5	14	TGTGCCAGCAGCCCAAGGACAGGGCGGGAGACCCAGTACTTC	CASSPRTGRETQYF
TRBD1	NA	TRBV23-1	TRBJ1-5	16	TGCGCCAGCAGTCAAGGGAGGGGGCCTGTTTATCAGCCCCAGCATTTT	CASSQGRGPVYQPQHF
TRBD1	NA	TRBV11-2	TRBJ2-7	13	TGTGCCAGCAGTCGGGACAGGGGAGACGAGCAGTACTTC	CASSRDRGDEQYF
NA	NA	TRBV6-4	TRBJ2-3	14	TGTGCCACATCTCCGGGGGCCATCCCAGATACGCAGTATTTT	CATSPGAIPDTQYF
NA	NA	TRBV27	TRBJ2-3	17	TGTGCCAGCACCCGAGGTGGGGGGCGCCGGTCGGCAGATACGCAGTATTTT	CASTRGGGRRSADTQYF
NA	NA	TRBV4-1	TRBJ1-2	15	TGCGCCAGCAGCCCGGGACATCTGAAATACGATGGCTACACCTTC	CASSPGHLKYDGYTF
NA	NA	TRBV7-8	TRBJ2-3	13	TGTGCCTGTCGACAGACTAGCACAGATACGCAGTATTTT	CACRQTSTDTQYF
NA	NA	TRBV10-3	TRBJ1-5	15	TGTGCCATCAGCCAGGACAGAAGAGGGAATCAGCCCCAGCATTTT	CAISQDRRGNQPQHF
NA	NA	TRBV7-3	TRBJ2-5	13	TGTGCCAGCAGCTCCAGACTAGAAGAGACCCAGTACTTC	CASSSRLEETQYF
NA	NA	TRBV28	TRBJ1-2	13	TGTGCCAGCATTGGGGACAATAACTATGGCTACACCTTC	CASIGDNNYGYTF
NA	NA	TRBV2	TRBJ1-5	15	TGTGCCAGCGGAGGCAGCACAAATAGCAATCAGCCCCAGCATTTT	CASGGSTNSNQPQHF
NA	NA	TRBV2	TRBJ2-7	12	TGTGCCAACATCGGGGCGGCCTACGAGCAGTACTTC	CANIGAAYEQYF
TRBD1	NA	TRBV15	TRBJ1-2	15	TGTGCCACCAGCACCCGGGACAGAGCTAACTATGGCTACACCTTC	CATSTRDRANYGYTF
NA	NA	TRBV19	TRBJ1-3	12	TGTGCCAGTAGTAGGGACCGAAACACCATATATTTT	CASSRDRNTIYF
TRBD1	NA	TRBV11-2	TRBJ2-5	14	TGTGCCAGCAGCCCCCGGGACAGGGGGGGGACCCAGTACTTC	CASSPRDRGGTQYF
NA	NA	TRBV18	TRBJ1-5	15	TGTGCCAGCTCACCGGGGTACACAATGGGGCAGCCCCAGCATTTT	CASSPGYTMGQPQHF
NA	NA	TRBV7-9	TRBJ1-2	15	TGTGCCAGCAGCCCTCCAGGGGCCTCTAACTATGGCTACACCTTC	CASSPPGASNYGYTF
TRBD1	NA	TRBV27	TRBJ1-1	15	TGTGCCAGCAGCCCTACGGGACAGGGGTGGACTGAAGCTTTCTTT	CASSPTGQGWTEAFF
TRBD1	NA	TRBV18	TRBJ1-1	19	TGTGCCAGCTCACCAGGGGGACAGGGGAGGGAAGGGATGAACACTGAAGCTTTCTTT	CASSPGGQGREGMNTEAFF
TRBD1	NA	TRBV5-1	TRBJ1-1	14	TGCGCCAGCAGCGTTTGGCGGGACAGGCCCCCAGCTTTCTTT	CASSVWRDRPPAFF
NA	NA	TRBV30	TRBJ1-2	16	TGTGCCTGGAGTGTTTTCGGGGGGCTGTCTAACTATGGCTACACCTTC	CAWSVFGGLSNYGYTF
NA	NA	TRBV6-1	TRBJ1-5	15	TGTGCCAGCAGGCCTAACATTAATAGCAATCAGCCCCAGCATTTT	CASRPNINSNQPQHF
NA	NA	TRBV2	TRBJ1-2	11	TGTGCCAGCTGGAGTGTTGCTGGCTACACCTTC	CASWSVAGYTF
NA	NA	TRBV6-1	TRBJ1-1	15	TGTGCCAGCAGTGACCTACAGGTTATGAACACTGAAGCTTTCTTT	CASSDLQVMNTEAFF
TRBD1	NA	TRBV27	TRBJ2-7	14	TGTGCCAGCAAACTGGACAGGGGGTTGTACGAGCAGTACTTC	CASKLDRGLYEQYF
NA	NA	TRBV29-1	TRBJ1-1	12	TGCAGCGTTGAAGATGTCCGGACTGAAGCTTTCTTT	CSVEDVRTEAFF
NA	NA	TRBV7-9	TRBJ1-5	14	TGTGCCAGCAGCTTAGAGGCCTCCAATCAGCCCCAGCATTTT	CASSLEASNQPQHF